This section outlines one T cell receptor (beta chain) sequence together with its context. This clone was recorded once. What antigen it recognizes has not been identified. It has no much larger one-base neighbor in the sample; base qualities were not kept. The immunoSEQ Assay, a bias-controlled multiplex PCR, was used to amplify TCRbeta CDR3 regions from genomic DNA. In the paper's pipeline: The number of nucleated cells in each sample was estimated by amplification of reference gene primers within the assay. To quantify the absolute abundance of each unique TCRbeta CDR3 rearrangement, sequence reads were collapsed and filtered. For each sample, productive Simpson clonality was calculated as the square root of Simpson's diversity index over productive rearrangements. TCRdb took over this immuneACCESS table, retaining in-frame rearrangements with V and J assigned. Such tables are incomplete; in checked studies, under half of the missing clones stem from an unresolved V gene, and the remainder is unexplained. V, J and clone size are those of that table, while D and trimming were read from the DNA. This sample comprises roughly 100,000 clones, 71% of them detected only once. Together, the top ten hold roughly 0.9% of the sample.

Trimming removed 1 base from V and 8 bases from J; the gene matches leave 5 bases unexplained. CDR1 SEHNR and CDR2 FQNEAQ were looked up in the germline V gene (reference sequence). The CDR3 has 15 amino acids, counting the end cysteine and phenylalanine. The kept DNA is CDR3 alone, 45 bases in frame from the first base. Each collaborating institution followed its own protocols to collect whole blood in K2EDTA tubes. For TCRbeta analysis, collaborators shipped samples in one of three forms: frozen whole blood, isolated PBMCs, or DNA extracted from either of those sample types. These data come from a study of blood T cell repertoires in COVID-19 (dated by TCRdb to 2018 to 2021). In terms of the full investigation: Collaborator samples came from the United States, Italy and Spain and covered acute and convalescent phases of COVID-19. Deeply sampled blood TCRbeta repertoires from subjects exposed to, actively infected with, or recovered from COVID-19 were included in the dataset. A de-identified subject ID, COVID-19 status, age in years and sex were almost always included in the sample metadata. The repertoires were released in a freely available public database intended as a resource for research on the immune response to SARS-CoV-2. The material from the prospective study consisted of cDNA or gDNA derived from T cells, B-cell-depleted T cells, or PBMCs. Where available, HLA class I and class II types were taken from metadata supplied by the sample provider and were not determined by assay-based typing. Samples came from the ongoing ImmuneRACE study (first 160 participants) plus 1,254 subjects from 6 global collaborators.

What the work shows at the level of the full study, not this receptor alone: The quantity of clinical and demographic metadata differed by source and by participant and was supplied without curation.

Sequencing was carried out using peripheral blood. The sequence is built from TRBV7-9 and TRBJ1-2; 12 of the junction bases match TRBD1. This receptor was identified in a human donor with acute or convalescent COVID-19. The donor label of this sample is uncertain. The nucleotides are TGTGCCAGCAGCTTAGTGGGACAGGGGGCGCGGGGCTACACCTTC. This is translated as CASSLVGQGARGYTF.